Listed below are T cell receptor beta chains from one sample, sequenced in a study of blood T cell repertoires in COVID-19. Sequenced by immunoSEQ multiplex PCR; TCRdb stores in-frame clones only, minus some. The sample carries 220,000 or so clones, 65% to 85% recorded once. The sample taken for sequencing was peripheral blood. The receptors here all came from a woman aged 25-40 years who had recovered from COVID-19. Each CDR3 is given with its conserved first and last residue. A D gene is named only where the DNA matches it firmly. For some rows the clone size is stated as once, few or many, or as a class when expanded; others skip it.

clone size: NA
V gene: TRBV30
D gene: TRBD2
J gene: TRBJ2-1
CDR3 DNA: TGTGCCTGCCGAGAGTCCCAGCGGGGGTACAATGAGCAGTTCTTC
CDR3 protein: CACRESQRGYNEQFF

clone size: NA
V gene: TRBV7-8
D gene: NA
J gene: TRBJ1-3
CDR3 DNA: TGTGCCAGCAGCACAGGGACGGGAAACACCATATATTTT
CDR3 protein: CASSTGTGNTIYF

clone size: NA
V gene: TRBV6-4
D gene: TRBD2
J gene: TRBJ2-1
CDR3 DNA: TGTGCCAGCAGTGACGGACTAGCGGGAGATGAGCAGTTCTTC
CDR3 protein: CASSDGLAGDEQFF

clone size: NA
V gene: TRBV5-8
D gene: NA
J gene: TRBJ2-7
CDR3 DNA: TGTGCCAGCAGCTTGGACGGGGAAGGTGCCGAGCAGTACTTC
CDR3 protein: CASSLDGEGAEQYF

clone size: NA
V gene: TRBV5-1
D gene: NA
J gene: TRBJ2-7
CDR3 DNA: TGCGCCAGCAGCTTGAGACAGGACAGCCTAACCTACGAGCAGTACTTC
CDR3 protein: CASSLRQDSLTYEQYF

clone size: NA
V gene: TRBV6-1
D gene: NA
J gene: TRBJ1-2
CDR3 DNA: TGTGCCAGCAGTGAGCCGGGTTGGGTCTATGGCTACACCTTC
CDR3 protein: CASSEPGWVYGYTF

clone size: NA
V gene: TRBV5-1
D gene: NA
J gene: TRBJ2-5
CDR3 DNA: TGCGCCAGCAGGGCGGACCAAGAGACCCAGTACTTC
CDR3 protein: CASRADQETQYF

clone size: NA
V gene: TRBV20-1
D gene: TRBD1
J gene: TRBJ1-5
CDR3 DNA: TGCAGCCAGGGGGGTCAGCCCCAGCATTTT
CDR3 protein: CSQGGQPQHF

clone size: NA
V gene: TRBV5-6
D gene: NA
J gene: TRBJ2-4
CDR3 DNA: TGTGCCAGCAGCTGGCGGCAGGGGTCAGCAGTTTGGGACATTCAGTACTTC
CDR3 protein: CASSWRQGSAVWDIQYF

clone size: NA
V gene: TRBV6-5
D gene: NA
J gene: TRBJ2-7
CDR3 DNA: TGTGCCAGCAGCAACTTGGAGACAGTACCCTACGAGCAGTACTTC
CDR3 protein: CASSNLETVPYEQYF

clone size: NA
V gene: TRBV6-5
D gene: TRBD2
J gene: TRBJ2-7
CDR3 DNA: TGTGCCAGCAGGTTCGATCTAGCGGGAGGGTACGAGCAGTACTTC
CDR3 protein: CASRFDLAGGYEQYF

clone size: NA
V gene: TRBV27
D gene: TRBD2
J gene: TRBJ2-7
CDR3 DNA: TGTGCCAGCAGCCGTAGCGGGTTTAACTACGAGCAGTACTTC
CDR3 protein: CASSRSGFNYEQYF

clone size: NA
V gene: TRBV6-5
D gene: TRBD1
J gene: TRBJ2-7
CDR3 DNA: TGTGCCAGCAGGCGCGACAGGGGCTTTAGCTACGAGCAGTACTTC
CDR3 protein: CASRRDRGFSYEQYF

clone size: NA
V gene: TRBV21-1
D gene: NA
J gene: TRBJ2-3
CDR3 DNA: TGTGCCAGCAGCAAAGGGGCTAGCGTCAGCACAGATACGCAGTATTTT
CDR3 protein: CASSKGASVSTDTQYF

clone size: NA
V gene: TRBV30
D gene: NA
J gene: TRBJ2-7
CDR3 DNA: TGTGCCTGGACTACAGGGTACGAGCAGTACTTC
CDR3 protein: CAWTTGYEQYF

clone size: NA
V gene: TRBV27
D gene: TRBD1
J gene: TRBJ1-4
CDR3 DNA: TGTGCCAGCAGTACCCAAGGGACAGCAACTAATGAAAAACTGTTTTTT
CDR3 protein: CASSTQGTATNEKLFF

clone size: NA
V gene: TRBV27
D gene: NA
J gene: TRBJ1-1
CDR3 DNA: TGTGCCAGCAATACAGGGCTGAACACTGAAGCTTTCTTT
CDR3 protein: CASNTGLNTEAFF

clone size: NA
V gene: TRBV7-9
D gene: TRBD2
J gene: TRBJ2-1
CDR3 DNA: TGTGCCAGCAGCTTAGTCTGGACTAGCGGGAAGGTATCCTACAATGAGCAGTTCTTC
CDR3 protein: CASSLVWTSGKVSYNEQFF

clone size: NA
V gene: TRBV4-2
D gene: NA
J gene: TRBJ2-1
CDR3 DNA: TGTGCCAGCAGCCAAGCGGTAGTTAGGGGGATGAGCTCCTACAATGAGCAGTTCTTC
CDR3 protein: CASSQAVVRGMSSYNEQFF

clone size: NA
V gene: TRBV27
D gene: NA
J gene: TRBJ2-3
CDR3 DNA: TGTGCCAGCAGTTTAAGAGGTTCTAGCACAGATACGCAGTATTTT
CDR3 protein: CASSLRGSSTDTQYF

clone size: few
V gene: TRBV7-3
D gene: NA
J gene: TRBJ2-6
CDR3 DNA: TGTGCCAGCAGCTTCTTTGGGGCCAACGTCCTGACTTTC
CDR3 protein: CASSFFGANVLTF

clone size: NA
V gene: TRBV12-3/TRBV12-4
D gene: TRBD1
J gene: TRBJ2-1
CDR3 DNA: TGTGCCAGCAGTTCGACAGGGTTCAATGAGCAGTTCTTC
CDR3 protein: CASSSTGFNEQFF

clone size: NA
V gene: TRBV5-5
D gene: NA
J gene: TRBJ1-4
CDR3 DNA: TGTGCCAGCAGCTTGGAAAGGGGCAGGGGTGAGGAAAAACTGTTTTTT
CDR3 protein: CASSLERGRGEEKLFF

clone size: NA
V gene: TRBV2
D gene: TRBD2
J gene: TRBJ2-7
CDR3 DNA: TGTGCCAGCGTGGCTAGCGGGAGACCAGCCTACGAGCAGTACTTC
CDR3 protein: CASVASGRPAYEQYF

clone size: NA
V gene: TRBV13
D gene: NA
J gene: TRBJ1-6
CDR3 DNA: TGTGCCAGCACCCGGTCCTATAATTCACCCCTCCACTTT
CDR3 protein: CASTRSYNSPLHF

clone size: NA
V gene: TRBV2
D gene: TRBD1
J gene: TRBJ1-2
CDR3 DNA: TGTGCCAGCAGTGAAGCGCGACAGGGACATGGCTACACCTTC
CDR3 protein: CASSEARQGHGYTF

clone size: NA
V gene: TRBV7-3
D gene: TRBD1
J gene: TRBJ1-3
CDR3 DNA: TGTGCCAGCAGCCCGACGGGACAGGCAGAAAACACCATATATTTT
CDR3 protein: CASSPTGQAENTIYF

clone size: NA
V gene: TRBV6-5
D gene: NA
J gene: TRBJ2-1
CDR3 DNA: TGTGCCAGCAGTTATCAGGATGAGCAGTTCTTC
CDR3 protein: CASSYQDEQFF

clone size: NA
V gene: TRBV5-6
D gene: NA
J gene: TRBJ2-7
CDR3 DNA: TGTGCCAGCAGCTCCACACAGGGGGGGTACGAGCAGTACTTC
CDR3 protein: CASSSTQGGYEQYF

clone size: once
V gene: TRBV27
D gene: NA
J gene: TRBJ1-1
CDR3 DNA: TGTGCCAGCAGTTTTTCAGGGTCCACTGAAGCTTTCTTT
CDR3 protein: CASSFSGSTEAFF

clone size: NA
V gene: TRBV18
D gene: TRBD1
J gene: TRBJ2-7
CDR3 DNA: TGTGCCAGCTCACCGGACAGGGGGGAGCAGTACTTC
CDR3 protein: CASSPDRGEQYF

clone size: NA
V gene: TRBV10-3
D gene: NA
J gene: TRBJ2-1
CDR3 DNA: TGTGCCATCAGTGAGTCCCAGTTCTACAATGAGCAGTTCTTC
CDR3 protein: CAISESQFYNEQFF

clone size: NA
V gene: TRBV9
D gene: NA
J gene: TRBJ1-2
CDR3 DNA: TGTGCCAGCAGCGCAGACACTAACTATGGCTACACCTTC
CDR3 protein: CASSADTNYGYTF

clone size: NA
V gene: TRBV4-1
D gene: TRBD1
J gene: TRBJ1-2
CDR3 DNA: TGCGCCAGCAGGGAGGGGGCCTATGGCTACACCTTC
CDR3 protein: CASREGAYGYTF

clone size: few
V gene: TRBV5-1
D gene: TRBD1
J gene: TRBJ2-2
CDR3 DNA: TGCGCCAGCAGCTTGGGACAGGGTGTAGGGGAGCTGTTTTTT
CDR3 protein: CASSLGQGVGELFF

clone size: NA
V gene: TRBV6-5
D gene: NA
J gene: TRBJ1-2
CDR3 DNA: TGTGCCAGCAGTTACAGACAGGACTATGGCTACACCTTC
CDR3 protein: CASSYRQDYGYTF

clone size: NA
V gene: TRBV7-9
D gene: NA
J gene: TRBJ1-6
CDR3 DNA: TGTGCCAGCAGCCAAAGGGGCCAGGCAATTAATTCACCCCTCCACTTT
CDR3 protein: CASSQRGQAINSPLHF

clone size: NA
V gene: TRBV21-1
D gene: NA
J gene: TRBJ2-5
CDR3 DNA: TGTGCCAGCAGCGAGCGACAGTATCTGGGGAGGGAGACCCAGTACTTC
CDR3 protein: CASSERQYLGRETQYF

clone size: NA
V gene: TRBV11-3
D gene: TRBD2
J gene: TRBJ2-1
CDR3 DNA: TGTGCCAGCAGCAGATACCATGGGACTAGCGGGAGTGATGAGCAGTTCTTC
CDR3 protein: CASSRYHGTSGSDEQFF

clone size: once
V gene: TRBV30
D gene: TRBD1
J gene: TRBJ2-7
CDR3 DNA: TGTGCCTATTCAGCCTCCCCGGGACAGGGCTTAGGCTCCTACGAGCAGTACTTC
CDR3 protein: CAYSASPGQGLGSYEQYF

clone size: NA
V gene: TRBV12-5
D gene: NA
J gene: TRBJ1-1
CDR3 DNA: TGTGCTAGTGGTCCGGGGATGAACACTGAAGCTTTCTTT
CDR3 protein: CASGPGMNTEAFF

clone size: NA
V gene: TRBV28
D gene: NA
J gene: TRBJ2-1
CDR3 DNA: TGTGCCAGCAGTTTAAGCTCCCATCGCCCCTACAATGAGCAGTTCTTC
CDR3 protein: CASSLSSHRPYNEQFF

clone size: NA
V gene: TRBV6-1
D gene: NA
J gene: TRBJ1-2
CDR3 DNA: TGTGCCAGCAGTTATCTGGAGGTTAGCTATGGCTACACCTTC
CDR3 protein: CASSYLEVSYGYTF

clone size: NA
V gene: TRBV25-1
D gene: NA
J gene: TRBJ2-6
CDR3 DNA: TGTGCCAGCAGCGGTGTTGGGGCCAACGTCCTGACTTTC
CDR3 protein: CASSGVGANVLTF

clone size: few
V gene: TRBV12-3/TRBV12-4
D gene: NA
J gene: TRBJ2-3
CDR3 DNA: TGTGCCAGCAGTTTCTATACAGATACGCAGTATTTT
CDR3 protein: CASSFYTDTQYF

clone size: NA
V gene: TRBV6-5
D gene: NA
J gene: TRBJ1-5
CDR3 DNA: TGTGCCAGCAGCCGGGGGGAAGACAATCAGCCCCAGCATTTT
CDR3 protein: CASSRGEDNQPQHF

clone size: once
V gene: TRBV6-2/TRBV6-3
D gene: TRBD2
J gene: TRBJ2-1
CDR3 DNA: TGTGCCAGCAGCCTTACTAGCGGGAGCATGGATGAGCAGTTCTTC
CDR3 protein: CASSLTSGSMDEQFF

clone size: once
V gene: TRBV9
D gene: TRBD1
J gene: TRBJ2-7
CDR3 DNA: TGTGCCAGCAGCGTAGACACCATTGACAGGGACGAGCAGTACTTC
CDR3 protein: CASSVDTIDRDEQYF

clone size: NA
V gene: TRBV2
D gene: TRBD1
J gene: TRBJ1-5
CDR3 DNA: TGTGCCAGCAGTGATAGCGGCAGGGGGCACCGTCAGCCCCAGCATTTT
CDR3 protein: CASSDSGRGHRQPQHF

clone size: NA
V gene: TRBV28
D gene: TRBD1
J gene: TRBJ1-5
CDR3 DNA: TGTGCCAGCAACCAAGGGGGGACAGGGAGTCTGAGTCAGCCCCAGCATTTT
CDR3 protein: CASNQGGTGSLSQPQHF

clone size: many
V gene: TRBV2
D gene: NA
J gene: TRBJ1-1
CDR3 DNA: TGTGCCAGCAGTGAGGTCAGACTGCCGAACACTGAAGCTTTCTTT
CDR3 protein: CASSEVRLPNTEAFF

clone size: NA
V gene: TRBV3-1/TRBV3-2
D gene: NA
J gene: TRBJ2-5
CDR3 DNA: TGTGCCAGCAGCCAAGGGGGCGCGGGACCAAAAGAGACCCAGTACTTC
CDR3 protein: CASSQGGAGPKETQYF

clone size: NA
V gene: TRBV12-5
D gene: NA
J gene: TRBJ2-6
CDR3 DNA: TGTGCTAGTGGTTTAAGTTGGCAGAACTCTGGGGCCAACGTCCTGACTTTC
CDR3 protein: CASGLSWQNSGANVLTF

clone size: NA
V gene: TRBV19
D gene: NA
J gene: TRBJ2-7
CDR3 DNA: TGTGCCAGTAGTATCAAGGACAGCATCTACGAGCAGTACTTC
CDR3 protein: CASSIKDSIYEQYF

clone size: NA
V gene: TRBV2
D gene: NA
J gene: TRBJ2-6
CDR3 DNA: TGTGCCAGCAGGACCAGGGACATTCCCGGGGCCAACGTCCTGACTTTC
CDR3 protein: CASRTRDIPGANVLTF

clone size: NA
V gene: TRBV6-5
D gene: TRBD1
J gene: TRBJ1-2
CDR3 DNA: TGTGCCAGCAGTTACTCGGACAGGGGCTACACCTTC
CDR3 protein: CASSYSDRGYTF

clone size: few
V gene: TRBV5-1
D gene: TRBD1
J gene: TRBJ2-5
CDR3 DNA: TGCGCCAGCAGCTCTGAGTTTAAGACAGGGGCGGAGGAGACCCAGTACTTC
CDR3 protein: CASSSEFKTGAEETQYF

clone size: NA
V gene: TRBV7-6
D gene: TRBD2
J gene: TRBJ2-1
CDR3 DNA: TGTGCCAGCAGCTTGGGACTAGCGGGGCTCTACAATGAGCAGTTCTTC
CDR3 protein: CASSLGLAGLYNEQFF

clone size: NA
V gene: TRBV27
D gene: TRBD2
J gene: TRBJ2-1
CDR3 DNA: TGTGCCAGCCAGGGTCTTAGCGGGAGCAGATACGAGCAGTTCTTC
CDR3 protein: CASQGLSGSRYEQFF

clone size: NA
V gene: TRBV10-3
D gene: NA
J gene: TRBJ2-5
CDR3 DNA: TGTGCCATCAGTGAGTCTATGGCCGCCAAAGAGACCCAGTACTTC
CDR3 protein: CAISESMAAKETQYF